The 4 T cell receptor beta chains below come from one sample, sequenced in a study of tumor-infiltrating lymphocytes in primary liver carcinoma (TCRdb year 2017). RNA from unsorted whole blood was extracted with TRIzol reagent, and germline DNA was obtained with the DNeasy Blood & Tissue kit. The data were produced on an Illumina HiSeq 2500. Starting from 450 to 500 ng total RNA, TCRbeta-specific cDNA was produced by reverse transcription with a constant-region primer and ProtoScript II reverse transcriptase. Three nested multiplex PCR rounds, following a slightly modified ARM-PCR procedure, were used to build the TCRbeta libraries. The first two PCR rounds used multiplex TRBV1-TRBV30 forward primers with a Cbeta reverse primer, each for about 10 cycles. Clones were called with MiXCR by TCRdb after fastp trimmed the public reads at Q25, and only in-frame beta chains were retained. Merged by CDR3 protein, the rows form single entries marked with the most common genes and DNA. The sample table lists about 310,000 distinct CDR3 sequences, 45% to 70% of them with a count of one. Together, the top ten hold 15% to 20% of the sample.

The sample was peripheral blood. All receptors come from a woman younger than 45 with primary liver carcinoma and hepatitis B virus infection.

This clonotype was found many times. The chain links TRBV29-1 to TRBJ2-2, with TRBD1 matching 9 bases. The CDR3 is made up of 13 amino acids. Germline CDR1 SQVTM, CDR2 ANQGSEA. Germline trimming cut 7 bases from V and 0 bases from J; bases unmatched to any gene: 0. The CDR3 loop is CSGQGANTGELFF. The DNA for the CDR3 is TGCAGCGGACAGGGGGCGAACACCGGGGAGCTGTTTTTT.

Points on this clonotype: At one boundary the junction diverges from the germline segment, which might be a read error. This chain connects TRBV5-4 to TRBJ1-1, with TRBD1 matching over 7 bases. There are 13 residues in the CDR3. CDR1 SGHNT and CDR2 YYREEE come from the germline V gene (reference sequence). The CDR3 DNA sequence: TGTGCCAACAGCTTTCAGGGGGGCACTGAGGCTTTCTTT. Protein product: CANSFQGGTEAFF.

The genes are TRBV7-9 and TRBJ2-1, with 11 bases that match TRBD2. J was trimmed by 7 bases and V by 3 bases; bases with no gene match: 5. The germline gives CDR1 SEHNR, CDR2 FQNEAQ (reference sequence). The CDR3 is 15 amino acids. The DNA for the CDR3 is TGTGCCAGCAGCTTTTCACTAGCGGGAGCAAATGAGCAGTTCTTC. Translated, it gives CASSFSLAGANEQFF.

There are a few counts of this clonotype. Sequence at one end of the junction differs from germline and may be a read error. The chain couples TRBV5-6 to TRBJ2-7, with D perhaps matching TRBD1 or TRBD2 (5 bases each). The germline CDR1 and CDR2 sequences are SGHDT and YYEEEE. The CDR3 length is 12 residues. CDR3: CVSSLRGNEQYF. CDR3 in DNA: TGTGTCAGCAGTTTGAGGGGTAACGAGCAGTACTTC.